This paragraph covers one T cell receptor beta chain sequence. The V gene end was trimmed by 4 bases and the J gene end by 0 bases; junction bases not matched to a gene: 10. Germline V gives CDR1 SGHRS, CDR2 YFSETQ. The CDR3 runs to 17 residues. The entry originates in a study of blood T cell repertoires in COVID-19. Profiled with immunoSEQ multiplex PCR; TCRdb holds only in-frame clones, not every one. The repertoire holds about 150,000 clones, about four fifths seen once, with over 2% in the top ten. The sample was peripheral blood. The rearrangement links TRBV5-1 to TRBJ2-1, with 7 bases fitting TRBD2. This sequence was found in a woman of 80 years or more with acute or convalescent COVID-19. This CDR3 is CASSPEAGWSSYNEQFF. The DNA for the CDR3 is TGCGCCAGCAGCCCTGAAGCGGGGTGGAGCTCCTACAATGAGCAGTTCTTC. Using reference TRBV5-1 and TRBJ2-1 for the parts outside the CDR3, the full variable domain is KAGVTQTPRYLIKTRGQQVTLSCSPISGHRSVSWYQQTPGQGLQFLFEYFSETQRNKGNFPGRFSGRQFSNSRSEMNVSTLELGDSALYLCASSPEAGWSSYNEQFFGPGTRLTVL.